The 32 T cell receptor beta chains given below trace back to one sample, sequenced in a study of blood T cells in healthy people across ages. Sample-barcoded 5' priming and a J-beta primer mix drove a second PCR of 7 to 11 cycles. TCRdb ran MiXCR on the 5' RACE reads and lists one entry per CDR3 protein. This repertoire shows about 680,000 distinct CDR3 sequences, around 45% found once; its top ten account for under 35%. The source material was blood. The receptors were gathered from a woman in her sixties or seventies in good health.

This clonotype was counted only a few times. Mismatch with germline at one junction end may stem from a read error. The V call is TRBV7-2, the J call TRBJ2-3; the match to TRBD2 covers 9 bases. Germline V gene sequence: CDR1 SGHTA, CDR2 FQGNSA. CDR3 length equals 15 residues. Here the CDR3 reads CASSIAAGGSDTQYF. In nucleotides, the CDR3 is TGTGCCAGCAGCATAGCAGCGGGAGGTTCAGATACGCAGTATTTT.

The V and J genes are TRBV15 and TRBJ2-2; no clear D gene. The CDR3 extends over 16 amino acids. V gave up 1 base and J gave up 1 base, with 10 bases separating them. Germline CDR1 and CDR2: LNHNV and YYDKDF (reference sequence). CDR3 protein: CATSRVGKKNTGELFF. As DNA, the CDR3 is TGTGCCACCAGCAGAGTGGGAAAAAAGAACACCGGGGAGCTGTTTTTT.

This rearrangement joins TRBV7-9 to TRBJ1-4, with 8 bases lining up with TRBD1. V shed 5 bases and J 6 bases; nucleotides not matched to a gene: 8. The V gene's germline CDR1 is SEHNR and CDR2 FQNEAQ (reference sequence). The CDR3 is made up of 15 amino acids. CDR3 DNA sequence: TGTGCCAGCAGCCAAGGGACAGGAGAATATGAAAAACTGTTTTTT. Protein: CASSQGTGEYEKLFF.

This clonotype was found a few times. The chain uses TRBV7-9 and TRBJ1-4; D gene uncertain. CDR3 size: 16 residues. Germline CDR1 reads SEHNR; CDR2 reads FQNEAQ (reference sequence). Trimming stripped 2 bases from V and 8 bases from J, with 18 bases between. In DNA form, the CDR3 reads TGTGCCAGCAGCTTAACAGCAACCCCCTCGAGCGAAAAACTGTTTTTT. The encoded protein is CASSLTATPSSEKLFF. Full variable domain (missing parts from reference TRBV7-9 and TRBJ1-4): DTGVSQNPRHKITKRGQNVTFRCDPISEHNRLYWYRQTLGQGPEFLTYFQNEAQLEKSRLLSDRFSAERPKGSFSTLEIQRTEQGDSAMYLCASSLTATPSSEKLFFGSGTQLSVL.

The rearrangement uses TRBV10-3 and TRBJ1-5, with D possibly being TRBD1 (5 bases). V was shortened by 4 bases and J by 7 bases, with 11 bases between the two germline ends. Per germline, CDR1 ENHRY and CDR2 SYGVKD. The CDR3 has 13 amino acids. The CDR3 loop reads CAISGNRDQPQHF. The CDR3 DNA is TGTGCCATCAGTGGAAACCGGGACCAGCCCCAGCATTTT.

This clonotype was observed a few times. The chain carries TRBV12-3 or TRBV12-4 and TRBJ2-7; unclear D gene. This CDR3 has 15 residues. Trimming stripped 7 bases from V and 9 bases from J, with 25 bases between. CDR3 coding DNA: TGTGCCAGCACCCTATCCCAGACTTTCAGTTTTCTGCAGTACTTC. Translation gives CASTLSQTFSFLQYF.

In this sample, this clonotype turned up a few times. The rearrangement uses TRBV29-1 and TRBJ1-2; D is uncertain. CDR1 and CDR2 (germline): SQVTM, ANQGSEA. This CDR3 contains 14 residues. V was pared by 7 bases and J by 4 bases, with 19 bases between. The CDR3 DNA is TGCAGCGCTCAACCCCCCGGAGGACTCTATGGCTACACCTTC. Translation gives CSAQPPGGLYGYTF.

The chain uses TRBV13 and TRBJ1-1; the match to TRBD1 covers 9 bases. The CDR3 runs 15 residues. The germline V gene encodes CDR1 PRHDT and CDR2 FYEKMQ (reference sequence). The ends lost 4 bases at V and 6 bases at J; junction bases unmatched: 9. As DNA, the CDR3 is TGTGCCAGCAGCTCGAACGGACAGGGGTTCTCTGAAGCTTTCTTT. Protein product: CASSSNGQGFSEAFF. Variable domain in full (rest from reference TRBV13 and TRBJ1-1): AAGVIQSPRHLIKEKRETATLKCYPIPRHDTVYWYQQGPGQDPQFLISFYEKMQSDKGSIPDRFSAQQFSDYHSELNMSSLELGDSALYFCASSSNGQGFSEAFFGQGTRLTVV.

V and J are TRBV14 and TRBJ1-4; 7 nucleotides match TRBD1. V lost 2 bases, J lost 7 bases, and 7 bases stayed unmatched. Germline V gene lookup returns CDR1 SGHDN and CDR2 FVKESK. The CDR3 extends over 15 amino acids. This chain's CDR3 is CASSQSGQVIEKLFF. For the CDR3, the DNA is TGTGCCAGCAGCCAATCCGGACAGGTTATTGAAAAACTGTTTTTT.

This clonotype turned up a few times. The chain couples TRBV29-1 to TRBJ2-1, with 12 bases aligning to TRBD2. CDR1 and CDR2 (germline): SQVTM, ANQGSEA. The CDR3 runs to 16 residues. V was pared by 5 bases and J by 9 bases, with 14 bases of the junction left unmatched. In DNA form, the CDR3 reads TGCAGCGTTCCCGCCACGGCGACTAGCGGGAGTACTGAGCAGTTCTTC. Encoded protein: CSVPATATSGSTEQFF.

The sample holds one count of this clonotype. V is TRBV7-2 and J is TRBJ1-1, with a tentative D call TRBD1 (6 bases). The CDR3 has 17 residues. Germline V lookup: CDR1 SGHTA, CDR2 FQGNSA. The V gene lost 2 bases and the J gene lost 4 bases, with 20 bases spanning the gap. The CDR3 DNA reads as TGTGCCAGCAGCTTAATGCAGGGGACTCCCCTGGGCACTGAAGCTTTCTTT. Translated: CASSLMQGTPLGTEAFF.

The chain couples TRBV27 to TRBJ2-5, with 8 bases fitting TRBD2. Per germline, CDR1 MNHEY and CDR2 SMNVEV (reference sequence). There are 17 residues in the CDR3. V shed 2 bases and J 1 base; nucleotides not matched to a gene: 9. CDR3 DNA sequence: TGTGCCAGCAGTTTACGCCCTAGCGGGCAATCCCAAGAGACCCAGTACTTC. This gives the protein CASSLRPSGQSQETQYF.

This clonotype was detected a few times. The rearrangement joins TRBV10-3 to TRBJ2-7, with D maybe TRBD1 (6 bases). With 3 bases removed from V and 6 bases from J, the gap between germline ends came to 9 bases. CDR3 length: 12 amino acids. Germline assignment: CDR1 ENHRY and CDR2 SYGVKD. CDR3: CAISDGGGEQYF. The CDR3 nucleotides are TGTGCCATCAGTGATGGGGGCGGCGAGCAGTACTTC.

This chain uses TRBV20-1 with TRBJ1-3; unclear D gene. Germline CDR1 reads DFQATT; CDR2 reads SNEGSKA (reference sequence). The CDR3 is made up of 11 amino acids. Trimming removed 6 bases from V and 4 bases from J, with 7 bases in between. As DNA, the CDR3 is TGCAGTGCGAAAGGGGGAAACACCATATATTTT. Amino acid sequence: CSAKGGNTIYF.

V usage is TRBV15 and J usage is TRBJ2-1; D is ambiguous. This CDR3 contains 16 residues. From germline, CDR1 is LNHNV and CDR2 YYDKDF (reference sequence). V was shortened by 3 bases and J by 0 bases, with 12 bases between the two germline ends. CDR3 in DNA: TGTGCCACCAGCAGTGCTGGACCTAGCTCCTACAATGAGCAGTTCTTC. It is translated as CATSSAGPSSYNEQFF.

The gene calls are TRBV9 and TRBJ2-5; D is possibly TRBD1 or TRBD2 (6 bases each). The germline CDR1 and CDR2 sequences are SGDLS and YYNGEE. V was clipped by 7 bases and J by 2 bases, with 27 bases between them. This CDR3 contains 18 residues. CDR3 DNA: TGTGCCAGCGGCGGGTGGGTTAGAGGGGGGTCACATCAAGAGACCCAGTACTTC. Its translation is CASGGWVRGGSHQETQYF.

This clonotype was counted ten times or more. The chain carries TRBV2 and TRBJ2-2; possible D gene TRBD2, 5 bases. V lost 5 bases and J 5 bases, leaving 9 bases between the germline ends. CDR3 length: 13 residues. Per germline, CDR1 SNHLY and CDR2 FYNNEI. Written as DNA, the CDR3 is TGTGCCAGCAGTTTCGGGGAAACCGGGGAGCTGTTTTTT. Protein: CASSFGETGELFF.

V usage is TRBV25-1 and J usage is TRBJ1-1, with D perhaps TRBD1 (6 bases). The CDR3 runs 14 residues. Trimming left V 2 bases short and J 4 bases short, with 11 bases between. CDR1 MGHDK and CDR2 SYGVNS come from the germline V gene. CDR3 sequence reads: CASSEGRGITEAFF. The CDR3 DNA reads TGTGCCAGCAGTGAAGGGAGGGGGATCACTGAAGCTTTCTTT.

In this sample, this clonotype turned up a few times. The chain links TRBV5-5 to TRBJ2-5, with TRBD1 identical over 8 bases. The J call may not be correct, given that the DNA end is closer to TRBJ2-7. Germline CDR1 is SGHKS and CDR2 is YYEKEE (reference sequence). CDR3 size: 15 residues. The CDR3 protein is CASSGDRSTTYEQYF. The CDR3 DNA is TGTGCCAGCAGCGGGGACAGGTCTACCACCTACGAGCAGTACTTC.

This clonotype has a handful of counts. The rearrangement joins TRBV20-1 to TRBJ2-3; 13 positions agree with TRBD2. Trimming at V came to 0 bases and at J to 1 base, leaving 10 bases not matched to a gene. This CDR3 has 19 amino acids. Germline CDR1 DFQATT, CDR2 SNEGSKA (reference sequence). The CDR3 region is CSAREDGTSGAGGTDTQYF. The CDR3 nucleotides read TGCAGTGCTAGAGAAGACGGGACTAGCGGGGCCGGAGGCACAGATACGCAGTATTTT.

The CDR3 DNA follows: TGCGCCAGCAGCCAAGTAGCGGGAGGGCTGGGAGAGACCCAGTACTTC. Protein sequence: CASSQVAGGLGETQYF. This sequence joins TRBV4-3 and TRBJ2-5; 11 nucleotides line up with TRBD2. The V segment lost 1 base and the J segment 4 bases; nucleotides outside the gene matches: 5. The CDR3 consists of 16 residues. CDR1 is LGHNA and CDR2 is YSLEER in the germline V gene.

The chain has TRBV14 and TRBJ2-1, with D tentatively TRBD2 (5 bases). Per germline, CDR1 SGHDN and CDR2 FVKESK. V was trimmed by 4 bases and J by 4 bases, leaving 14 bases between them. CDR3 length: 15 residues. The CDR3 bases are TGTGCCAGCAGCCGAGGGCTAATAAGATACAATGAGCAGTTCTTC. It encodes CASSRGLIRYNEQFF.

V and J are TRBV7-2 and TRBJ2-1; 9 nucleotides match TRBD2. The CDR3 is 15 residues long. V lost 4 bases, J lost 3 bases, and 4 bases stayed unmatched. The germline V gene has CDR1 SGHTA and CDR2 FQGNSA. The CDR3 DNA reads TGTGCCAGCAGCTCGACTAGCGGATTCTACAATGAGCAGTTCTTC. This translates into CASSSTSGFYNEQFF.

Comment on this clonotype: The junction differs from germline at one of its ends, possibly a read error. The rearrangement joins TRBV7-3 to TRBJ2-6, with 8 bases fitting TRBD2. From germline, CDR1 is SGHTA and CDR2 FQGTGA. The CDR3 spans 17 residues. The CDR3, as DNA: TGTGCCAGCAGCTTATCACTAGCGGATACTGGGGCCAACGTCCCGACTTTC. It is translated as CASSLSLADTGANVPTF.

This clonotype came up a few times. The chain carries TRBV15 and TRBJ1-2, with D perhaps TRBD1 (6 bases). The V end was cut by 5 bases, the J end by 8 bases, with 21 bases between. This CDR3 region has 15 residues. Germline CDR1 and CDR2: LNHNV and YYDKDF (reference sequence). CDR3 region: CATSLTMDRRLGYTF. The CDR3 DNA follows: TGTGCCACCAGCCTTACTATGGACAGACGTTTAGGCTACACCTTC.

This clonotype has only a few counts. The gene calls are TRBV21-1 and TRBJ2-5; the table names TRBD1, a call not compared with the DNA. TRBV21-1 is reported as a pseudogene. The CDR3 loop spans 16 amino acids. CDR3 sequence (DNA): TGTGCCAGCAGCAGAGCCTCAGGGGTTTTCGGTGAGACCCAGTACTTC. As protein: CASSRASGVFGETQYF.

This clonotype was seen more than once but under ten times. The chain links TRBV5-1 to TRBJ1-1, with 9 positions matching TRBD1. Germline values: CDR1 SGHRS, CDR2 YFSETQ. The CDR3 has 15 amino acids. Trimming at V came to 5 bases and at J to 3 bases, leaving 8 bases not matched to a gene. CDR3 bases: TGCGCCAGCAGACAGGGGGCCGGGGTGGACACTGAAGCTTTCTTT. Protein sequence: CASRQGAGVDTEAFF.

The chain links TRBV12-3 or TRBV12-4 to TRBJ1-1; maybe TRBD1 (5 bases). The CDR3 extends over 15 amino acids. Deletions cut 5 bases from V and 5 bases from J, with 18 bases between. Written as DNA, the CDR3 is TGTGCCAGCAGTATGCGGAAAGGGGTTGGGACTGAAGCTTTCTTT. Translated: CASSMRKGVGTEAFF.

The chain is built from TRBV20-1 and TRBJ1-2; unclear D gene. The CDR3 totals 13 residues. Germline lookup yields CDR1 DFQATT and CDR2 SNEGSKA (reference sequence). The CDR3 here is CGTVGGILYGYTF. The CDR3 nucleotides are TGCGGTACAGTGGGTGGCATTTTGTATGGCTACACCTTC.

This sequence joins TRBV6-4 and TRBJ2-1; 12 nucleotides agree with TRBD1. CDR3 size: 15 residues. CDR1 and CDR2 from the germline V gene are MRHNA and SNTAGT. The V segment lost 6 bases and the J segment 9 bases; nucleotides outside the gene matches: 9. CDR3 region: CASRGGQGARGEQFF. CDR3 nucleotide sequence: TGTGCCAGCAGGGGGGGACAGGGGGCGCGAGGTGAGCAGTTCTTC.

This clonotype was observed a single time. The chain recombines TRBV19 with TRBJ2-7; 8 positions agree with TRBD1. Germline loops: CDR1 LNHDA, CDR2 SQIVND (reference sequence). The V segment lost 3 bases and the J segment 4 bases; nucleotides outside the gene matches: 5. This CDR3 has 14 amino acids. The CDR3 loop is CASSMPGGVYEQYF. CDR3 coding DNA: TGTGCCAGTAGTATGCCAGGGGGCGTATACGAGCAGTACTTC.

This chain joins TRBV9 and TRBJ2-1; D is perhaps TRBD2 (7 bases). The CDR3 totals 18 residues. V lost 0 bases and J lost 6, with 22 bases in between. From germline, CDR1 is SGDLS and CDR2 YYNGEE. The CDR3: CASSVAPRGRGSVNEQFF. For the CDR3, the DNA is TGTGCCAGCAGCGTAGCTCCACGGGGGCGCGGGAGCGTCAATGAGCAGTTCTTC.